This TCR beta chain was sequenced in a study of blood T cell repertoires in COVID-19. The wider study: Sources were T cells, B-cell-depleted T cells, or PBMCs; the material itself was cDNA or gDNA.

This CDR3 contains 13 residues. Germline CDR1 is SGHTA and CDR2 is FQGTGA. Trimming stripped 1 base from V and 9 bases from J, with 10 bases between. Source study methods: Amplifying reference gene primers gave estimates of nucleated cell counts. The table came from immunoSEQ multiplex PCR; TCRdb's copy has only in-frame clones and leaves some out. The D gene and trimming were derived from the DNA, and the V and J assignments and clone size from that table. This table has 75,000 to 90,000 clones, approximately 88% appearing once. Sample: peripheral blood. The chain links TRBV7-3 to TRBJ2-1; D not resolved. The clonotype comes from a man older than 75 with acute or convalescent COVID-19. Written as DNA, the CDR3 is TGTGCCAGCAGCTTAATCGAGCAGGCTGAGCAGTTCTTC. Translating it yields CASSLIEQAEQFF. Together with reference TRBV7-3 and TRBJ2-1, the CDR3 gives the full variable domain: GAGVSQTPSNKVTEKGKYVELRCDPISGHTALYWYRQSLGQGPEFLIYFQGTGAADDSGLPNDRFFAVRPEGSVSTLKIQRTERGDSAVYLCASSLIEQAEQFFGPGTRLTVL.